Listed here are 16 T cell receptor beta chains from one sample, sequenced in a study of shared clonotypes between healthy human individuals. The data were produced by immunoSEQ multiplex PCR, yet TCRdb's version contains in-frame clones alone and is incomplete. The top ten hold over 9% of the sample, which has some 350,000 clones, about 74% seen once. Sequencing input: memory CD4+ T cells sorted from blood. Subset described: CD45RA-negative fraction. The receptors here all came from a young man in good health.

The chain recombines TRBV7-8 with TRBJ2-5; 10 nucleotides match TRBD2. The length of the CDR3 is 18 residues. Germline CDR1 SGHVS, CDR2 FQNEAQ. V was clipped by 4 bases and J by 5 bases; unmatched bases: 16. The CDR3 bases are TGTGCCAGCAGCTCTACTTGGCGGGGAGCGGGAGGGGGTGAGACCCAGTACTTC. Translating gives CASSSTWRGAGGGETQYF.

The chain is built from TRBV11-3 and TRBJ2-2, with D tentatively TRBD2 (6 bases). The CDR3 runs to 16 residues. The germline CDR1 and CDR2 sequences are SGHNT and YENEEA. Trimming pared 0 bases from V and 4 bases from J, leaving 12 bases between. CDR3 region: CASSLDGGGATGELFF. The DNA for the CDR3 is TGTGCCAGCAGCTTAGATGGGGGAGGAGCCACCGGGGAGCTGTTTTTT.

This clone was seen once. The chain couples TRBV4-1 to TRBJ2-1; D possibly corresponds to TRBD2 (7 bases). The CDR3 length is 17 residues. V gave up 6 bases and J gave up 7 bases, with 25 bases separating them. Looked up from germline, CDR1 is MGHRA and CDR2 is YSYEKL. The DNA for the CDR3 is TGCGCCAGCAGACGCATCTTGCGGGAGAGCAGGGGAAATGAGCAGTTCTTC. It codes for CASRRILRESRGNEQFF.

The chain recombines TRBV6-4 with TRBJ2-2, with D perhaps TRBD1 or TRBD2 (5 bases each). The germline CDR1 and CDR2 sequences are MRHNA and SNTAGT. Trimming cost V 0 bases and J 7 bases, with 9 bases left between them. This CDR3 contains 14 residues. As DNA, the CDR3 is TGTGCCAGCAGTGACTCGGGGGACCTCGGGGAGCTGTTTTTT. This sequence encodes CASSDSGDLGELFF.

The chain carries TRBV9 and TRBJ1-2; 7 bases align to TRBD1. Germline lookup yields CDR1 SGDLS and CDR2 YYNGEE. CDR3 length: 13 amino acids. V dropped 4 bases and J dropped 8; count of bases not matched to a gene: 8. The CDR3 spells CASSPRGGWGYTF. The CDR3 nucleotides read TGTGCCAGCAGCCCACGAGGGGGCTGGGGCTACACCTTC.

The J gene is TRBJ1-5, the V gene TRBV14; no definite D call. The CDR3 contains 13 residues. The germline V gene encodes CDR1 SGHDN and CDR2 FVKESK. Trimming took 0 bases from V and 3 from J, leaving 3 bases between them. CDR3 protein: CASSQDSNQPQHF. CDR3 coding DNA: TGTGCCAGCAGCCAAGATTCCAATCAGCCCCAGCATTTT.

This clone was seen a single time. A much larger clone sits a single nucleotide away, making a read error possible. This chain links TRBV11-2 with TRBJ2-1; D remains ambiguous. The CDR3 spans 13 residues. V was clipped by 2 bases and J by 5 bases, with 7 bases between them. The germline V gene has CDR1 SGHAT and CDR2 FQNNGV. The CDR3 coding sequence is TGTGCCAGCAGCTTAAGCCAGAACAATGAGCAGTTCTTC. Encoded protein: CASSLSQNNEQFF.

V is TRBV5-1 and J is TRBJ2-5; possibly TRBD1 or TRBD2 for D (6 bases each). V shed 0 bases and J shed 5 bases, with 14 bases lying between them. Germline lookup yields CDR1 SGHRS and CDR2 YFSETQ. This CDR3 has 15 residues. The chain's CDR3 is CASSLAVGGPETQYF. CDR3 nucleotide sequence: TGCGCCAGCAGCTTGGCCGTGGGGGGCCCGGAGACCCAGTACTTC.

Remarks on this clone: At one boundary the junction diverges from the germline segment, which might be a read error. J is TRBJ2-7 and V is TRBV10-1, with 7 bases lining up with TRBD2. The germline CDR1 and CDR2 sequences are WNHNN and SYGVQD (reference sequence). The CDR3 loop spans 16 amino acids. The CDR3 protein is CASSDQAAGALYGQYF. The CDR3 nucleotides read TGCGCCAGCAGTGACCAGGCGGCGGGAGCATTGTACGGGCAGTACTTC.

With respect to this clone: Additional DNA sequences in this sample encode the identical CDR3. V usage is TRBV5-1 and J usage is TRBJ2-7, with 8 bases fitting TRBD2. Germline V gene lookup returns CDR1 SGHRS and CDR2 YFSETQ. The CDR3 loop spans 14 amino acids. Germline trimming cut 2 bases from V and 0 bases from J; bases unmatched to any gene: 1. In DNA, the CDR3 is TGCGCCAGCAGCTTAAGCGGGAGCTCCTACGAGCAGTACTTC. It encodes CASSLSGSSYEQYF.

The chain combines TRBV9 with TRBJ2-1; D gene unclear. There are 12 residues in the CDR3. CDR1 is SGDLS and CDR2 is YYNGEE in the germline V gene. Trimming pared 0 bases from V and 6 bases from J, leaving 4 bases between. The CDR3 is CASSVDFNEQFF. The CDR3 region has the DNA TGTGCCAGCAGCGTAGATTTCAATGAGCAGTTCTTC.

The chain couples TRBV9 to TRBJ2-3; a possible D gene is TRBD1 (5 bases). The CDR3 has 16 residues. Germline loops: CDR1 SGDLS, CDR2 YYNGEE. Trimming left V 4 bases short and J 3 bases short, with 18 bases between. The CDR3: CASSMGNGQGTDTQYF. The DNA of the CDR3 is TGTGCCAGCAGCATGGGGAATGGGCAGGGTACAGATACGCAGTATTTT. The full variable domain, with the rest looked up from reference TRBV9 and TRBJ2-3, is DSGVTQTPKHLITATGQRVTLRCSPRSGDLSVYWYQQSLDQGLQFLIQYYNGEERAKGNILERFSAQQFPDLHSELNLSSLELGDSALYFCASSMGNGQGTDTQYFGPGTRLTVL.

This clone appeared a single time. This chain connects TRBV7-2 to TRBJ2-3; either TRBD1 or TRBD2 may fit D (5 bases each). This CDR3 region has 14 residues. Germline V CDR1 and CDR2: SGHTA, FQGNSA. V dropped 5 bases and J dropped 6 bases, with 15 bases sitting between them. The CDR3 sequence: CASSRQGEGDTQYF. CDR3 bases: TGTGCCAGCAGCCGGCAGGGAGAAGGGGATACGCAGTATTTT.

The table lists this clone with a few counts. This chain links TRBV5-1 with TRBJ1-1; no clear D gene. The V and J ends lost 3 bases and 0 bases respectively, with 9 bases between them. From germline, CDR1 is SGHRS and CDR2 YFSETQ. This CDR3 region has 14 residues. CDR3 in DNA: TGCGCCAGCAGCTCCTCCCTCATGAACACTGAAGCTTTCTTT. Translation gives CASSSSLMNTEAFF.

This chain connects TRBV5-5 to TRBJ2-3, with 9 bases lining up with TRBD2. Germline CDR1 reads SGHKS; CDR2 reads YYEKEE (reference sequence). Trimming cost V 3 bases and J 4 bases; bases outside gene matches: 9. The CDR3 has 16 residues. As DNA, the CDR3 is TGTGCCAGCAGCTACTTAGCGGGAGACGGAGCAGATACGCAGTATTTT. It codes for CASSYLAGDGADTQYF.

This clone was seen just once. This chain uses TRBV4-1 with TRBJ2-2; perhaps TRBD1 as D (6 bases). Trimming shortened V by 1 base and J by 0 bases, and 9 bases separated the two germline ends. Germline V CDR1 and CDR2: MGHRA, YSYEKL. The CDR3 is 16 amino acids. In DNA form, the CDR3 reads TGCGCCAGCAGCCAAGCCGGGACACCGAACACCGGGGAGCTGTTTTTT. Translating gives CASSQAGTPNTGELFF.